A single sample gave rise to the 19 T cell receptor beta chains below, sequenced in a study of neurological immune-mediated disorders. TCRdb passed the 5' RACE reads through MiXCR, listing each CDR3 protein once. The profile shows about 52,000 distinct CDR3 sequences, 3% to 4.5% of them singletons. Sample: PBMCs. The receptors here all came from a man between 60 and 75 years old with multiple sclerosis.

This clonotype was counted ten times or more. The chain recombines TRBV7-9 with TRBJ2-1; a weak D match, TRBD2 (5 bases). The V end lost 6 bases, the J end lost 7 bases, and 19 bases lay between the germline ends. Germline V gives CDR1 SEHNR, CDR2 FQNEAQ (reference sequence). The CDR3 is 15 residues long. The CDR3 here is CASRGASSVGNEQFF. The CDR3 DNA reads as TGTGCCAGCAGAGGAGCTAGCTCGGTTGGTAATGAGCAGTTCTTC.

In its sample, this clonotype ranks as medium-sized. The chain uses TRBV20-1 and TRBJ1-6, with 10 bases aligning to TRBD1. With V trimmed by 6 bases and J by 0 bases, 5 bases remained unmatched. CDR3 length: 16 residues. In germline, CDR1 is DFQATT, CDR2 SNEGSKA (reference sequence). The CDR3 region is CSARDRGSSYNSPLHF. Written as DNA, the CDR3 is TGCAGTGCGCGGGACAGGGGAAGCTCCTATAATTCACCCCTCCACTTT.

The sample holds many counts of this clonotype. This sequence joins TRBV5-1 and TRBJ2-3; TRBD1 is a possible D gene (5 bases). Looked up from germline, CDR1 is SGHRS and CDR2 is YFSETQ. V was clipped by 4 bases and J by 2 bases, with 14 bases between them. The CDR3 length is 15 residues. In DNA form, the CDR3 reads TGCGCCAGCAGCCCCCCCGTACAGGACACAGATACGCAGTATTTT. Protein: CASSPPVQDTDTQYF.

This clonotype was seen more than once but under ten times. This chain links TRBV4-1 with TRBJ2-1, with 8 positions matching TRBD1. With 3 bases clipped from V and 9 bases from J, the junction kept 10 bases outside the gene matches. The CDR3 covers 15 residues. Germline loops: CDR1 MGHRA, CDR2 YSYEKL. For the CDR3, the DNA is TGCGCCAGCAGCCAGGACCGGGACAGGTCCCGTGAGCAGTTCTTC. Its protein product is CASSQDRDRSREQFF.

This clonotype was counted many times. This chain connects TRBV6-6 to TRBJ1-5; the D is unclear. V was cut by 2 bases and J by 7 bases, with 12 bases left in between. The CDR3 is 14 residues long. Germline loops: CDR1 MNHNY, CDR2 SVGAGI (reference sequence). CDR3 sequence reads: CASSYRAARQPQHF. The CDR3 DNA is TGTGCCAGCAGTTACCGGGCCGCCCGCCAGCCCCAGCATTTT.

Many counts were recorded for this clonotype. This sequence joins TRBV2 and TRBJ2-1; D is unclear. V was cut by 2 bases and J by 7 bases, with 6 bases left in between. The CDR3 loop spans 12 amino acids. The germline gives CDR1 SNHLY, CDR2 FYNNEI. CDR3 residues: CASSELWNEQFF. The CDR3 DNA follows: TGTGCCAGCAGTGAACTATGGAATGAGCAGTTCTTC. Drawing the rest from reference TRBV2 and TRBJ2-1, the complete variable domain is EPEVTQTPSHQVTQMGQEVILRCVPISNHLYFYWYRQILGQKVEFLVSFYNNEISEKSEIFDDQFSVERPDGSNFTLKIRSTKLEDSAMYFCASSELWNEQFFGPGTRLTVL.

There are many counts of this clonotype. Written as DNA, the CDR3 is TGTGCCAGCAGCGTAGCGCAGGGGACGGTTGGAGATACGCAGTATTTT. The encoded protein is CASSVAQGTVGDTQYF. The gene calls are TRBV9 and TRBJ2-3, with D possibly TRBD1 on 6 matching bases. V was pared by 0 bases and J by 5 bases, with 16 bases between. The germline CDR1 and CDR2 sequences are SGDLS and YYNGEE. The CDR3 contains 16 residues.

In this sample, this clonotype turned up many times. The chain has TRBV5-5 and TRBJ2-2, with D possibly TRBD1 on 6 matching bases. CDR1 and CDR2 from the germline V gene are SGHKS and YYEKEE (reference sequence). Trimming stripped 4 bases from V and 3 bases from J, with 7 bases between. CDR3 length: 13 residues. The CDR3 region is CASSHRDTGELFF. CDR3 sequence (DNA): TGTGCCAGCAGCCACAGGGACACCGGGGAGCTGTTTTTT.

This clonotype occurred many times. V is TRBV28 and J is TRBJ1-6; D is unclear. This CDR3 spans 15 amino acids. CDR1 and CDR2 from the germline V gene are MDHEN and SYDVKM. V gave up 7 bases and J gave up 6 bases, with 16 bases separating them. The CDR3, as DNA: TGTGCCAGCATTCCCGTAGCGGCGGTTAATTCACCCCTCCACTTT. Residues: CASIPVAAVNSPLHF.

This clonotype was seen repeatedly, ten times or more. The chain combines TRBV7-9 with TRBJ1-5; no reliable D call. Germline CDR1 is SEHNR and CDR2 is FQNEAQ (reference sequence). Trimming removed 5 bases at V and 6 bases at J, with 8 bases between. This CDR3 spans 12 amino acids. The CDR3 sequence is CASSKGPQPQHF. The CDR3 DNA follows: TGTGCCAGCAGCAAGGGCCCTCAGCCCCAGCATTTT.

This chain connects TRBV20-1 to TRBJ2-3, with 9 positions matching TRBD2. Trimming took 7 bases from V and 2 from J; bases not matched to a gene: 7. The CDR3 length is 14 residues. In germline, CDR1 is DFQATT, CDR2 SNEGSKA (reference sequence). The CDR3 nucleotides read TGCAGTGTACGGCTAGCGGGAACCACAGATACGCAGTATTTT. Protein product: CSVRLAGTTDTQYF.

This clonotype was recorded many times. This rearrangement joins TRBV2 to TRBJ2-2; 10 positions agree with TRBD2. This CDR3 is built from 16 residues. J lost 3 bases, V lost 7 bases, and 8 bases had no gene match. Germline values: CDR1 SNHLY, CDR2 FYNNEI. The CDR3, as DNA: TGTGCCAGCATAACGCCCAGCGGGAGGGACACCGGGGAGCTGTTTTTT. Translation: CASITPSGRDTGELFF.

The chain uses TRBV20-1 and TRBJ2-7, with no clear D. Trimming removed 3 bases from V and 0 bases from J, with 9 bases in between. The CDR3 is 13 amino acids. Germline values: CDR1 DFQATT, CDR2 SNEGSKA (reference sequence). Written as DNA, the CDR3 is TGCAGTGCTAGTCCGAGAGACTCCTACGAGCAGTACTTC. It specifies CSASPRDSYEQYF.

Ten or more counts support this clonotype. This chain uses TRBV20-1 with TRBJ1-5; 8 nucleotides agree with TRBD1. Per germline, CDR1 DFQATT and CDR2 SNEGSKA (reference sequence). The CDR3 runs 15 residues. V shed 0 bases, J shed 7 bases, and the junction held 8 bases outside the gene matches. The CDR3 is CSARDLANRGQPQHF. As DNA, the CDR3 is TGCAGTGCTAGAGACCTCGCAAACAGGGGGCAGCCCCAGCATTTT.

Details on this clonotype: A read error may be the cause here, since a much bigger clone is one base away. The V call is TRBV6-1, the J call TRBJ1-4; D call uncertain. The CDR3 runs to 14 residues. V was pared by 4 bases and J by 8 bases, with 14 bases between. Germline CDR1 MNHNS, CDR2 SASEGT. The CDR3 here is CASSVGTVGEKLFF. The DNA of the CDR3 is TGTGCCAGCAGTGTCGGAACCGTGGGCGAAAAACTGTTTTTT.

The table lists this clonotype with many counts. The chain has TRBV7-9 and TRBJ2-7; TRBD1 aligns across 9 bases. J was trimmed by 2 bases and V by 5 bases; bases with no gene match: 7. The CDR3 covers 15 residues. CDR1 SEHNR and CDR2 FQNEAQ come from the germline V gene (reference sequence). CDR3 loop: CASSPGTGTPYEQYF. The CDR3 region has the DNA TGTGCCAGCAGCCCCGGGACAGGGACTCCCTACGAGCAGTACTTC.

This clonotype has a count of ten or more. This rearrangement joins TRBV9 to TRBJ1-1; perhaps TRBD1 as D (6 bases). CDR3 size: 15 residues. Trimming removed 3 bases at V and 1 base at J, with 13 bases between. Germline loops: CDR1 SGDLS, CDR2 YYNGEE. DNA for the CDR3: TGTGCCAGCAGCGCCCACCAGGGGCGGAACACTGAAGCTTTCTTT. Residues: CASSAHQGRNTEAFF.

The chain joins TRBV4-2 to TRBJ1-1; 7 nucleotides align to TRBD1. V was clipped by 5 bases and J by 4 bases; unmatched bases: 10. The CDR3 runs to 15 residues. CDR1 LGHNA and CDR2 YNFKEQ come from the germline V gene. The CDR3 bases are TGTGCCAGCAGCGCCAGGGGGAGATTAGGCACTGAAGCTTTCTTT. It translates to CASSARGRLGTEAFF.

This clonotype was seen at least ten times. The V and J genes are TRBV5-1 and TRBJ2-7; D is possibly TRBD1 (6 bases). V lost 6 bases and J 3 bases, leaving 7 bases between the germline ends. Germline CDR1 SGHRS, CDR2 YFSETQ. This CDR3 is built from 11 residues. The CDR3 nucleotides are TGCGCCAGCACGGACAGCTACGAGCAGTACTTC. Translated: CASTDSYEQYF.